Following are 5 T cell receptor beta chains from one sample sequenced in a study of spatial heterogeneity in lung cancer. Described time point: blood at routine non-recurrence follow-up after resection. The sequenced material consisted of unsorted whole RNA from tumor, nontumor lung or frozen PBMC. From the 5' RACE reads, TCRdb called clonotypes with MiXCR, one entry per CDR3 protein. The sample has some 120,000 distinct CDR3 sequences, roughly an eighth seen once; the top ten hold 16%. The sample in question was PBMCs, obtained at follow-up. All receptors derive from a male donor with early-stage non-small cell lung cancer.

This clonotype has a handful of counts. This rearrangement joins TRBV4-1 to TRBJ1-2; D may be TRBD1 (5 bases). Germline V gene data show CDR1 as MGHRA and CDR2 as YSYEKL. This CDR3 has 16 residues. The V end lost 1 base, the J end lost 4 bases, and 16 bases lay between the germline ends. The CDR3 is CASSQGDSGVLYGYTF. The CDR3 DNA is TGCGCCAGCAGCCAAGGTGACAGCGGAGTCCTCTATGGCTACACCTTC.

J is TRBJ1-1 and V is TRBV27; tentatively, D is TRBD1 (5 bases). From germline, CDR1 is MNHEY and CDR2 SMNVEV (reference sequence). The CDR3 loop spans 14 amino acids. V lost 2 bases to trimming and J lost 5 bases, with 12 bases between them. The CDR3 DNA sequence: TGTGCCAGCAGTTTAAGGCAGGGCCGAACTGAAGCTTTCTTT. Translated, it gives CASSLRQGRTEAFF.

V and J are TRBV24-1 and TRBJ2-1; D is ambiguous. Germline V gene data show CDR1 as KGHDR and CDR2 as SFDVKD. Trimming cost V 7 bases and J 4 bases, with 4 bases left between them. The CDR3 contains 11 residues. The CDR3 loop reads CATSLYNEQFF. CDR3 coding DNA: TGTGCCACCAGCCTTTACAATGAGCAGTTCTTC.

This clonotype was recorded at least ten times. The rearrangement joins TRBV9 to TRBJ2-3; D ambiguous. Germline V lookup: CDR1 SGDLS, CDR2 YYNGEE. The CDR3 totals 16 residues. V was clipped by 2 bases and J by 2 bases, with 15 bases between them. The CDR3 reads CASSVNVGQPTDTQYF. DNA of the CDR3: TGTGCCAGCAGCGTCAATGTGGGCCAGCCCACAGATACGCAGTATTTT.

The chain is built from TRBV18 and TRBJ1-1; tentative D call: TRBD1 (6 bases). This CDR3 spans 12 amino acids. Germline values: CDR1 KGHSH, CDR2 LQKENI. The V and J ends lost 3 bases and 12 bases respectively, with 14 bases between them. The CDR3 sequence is CASSPRNRETFF. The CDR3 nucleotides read TGTGCCAGCTCACCCCGGAACAGGGAAACTTTCTTT.